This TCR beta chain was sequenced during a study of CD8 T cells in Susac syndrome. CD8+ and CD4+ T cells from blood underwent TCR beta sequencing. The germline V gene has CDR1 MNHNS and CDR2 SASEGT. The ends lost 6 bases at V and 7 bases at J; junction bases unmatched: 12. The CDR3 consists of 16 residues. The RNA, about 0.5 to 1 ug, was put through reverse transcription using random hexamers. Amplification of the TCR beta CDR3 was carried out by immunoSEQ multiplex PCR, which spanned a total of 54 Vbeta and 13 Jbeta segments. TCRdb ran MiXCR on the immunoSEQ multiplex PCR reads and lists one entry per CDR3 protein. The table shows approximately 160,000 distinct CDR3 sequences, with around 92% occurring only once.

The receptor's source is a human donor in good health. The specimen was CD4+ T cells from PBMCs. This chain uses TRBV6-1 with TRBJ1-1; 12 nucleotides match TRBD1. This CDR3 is CASRPTPGTGGLEAFF. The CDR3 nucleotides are TGTGCCAGCAGACCAACCCCGGGGACAGGGGGCCTTGAAGCTTTCTTT.